Described below is a single T cell receptor beta chain sequence and its context. This same CDR3 is encoded by further DNA sequences in the sample. These data come from a study of blood T cell repertoires in COVID-19. Authors' methods: Amplification from reference gene primers served as the basis for estimated nucleated cell counts. Sequenced by immunoSEQ multiplex PCR; TCRdb stores in-frame clones only, minus some. V and J calls and clone size are copied from that table; D and trimming were computed from the DNA. In the table there are over 150,000 clones, 80% to 85% of which are singletons. Recruitment covered some 25 US areas and drew participants whose ages spanned roughly 18 to 100 years. Grouping used clinical history reported by participants in a survey and questionnaire. The V end lost 3 bases, the J end lost 4 bases, and 7 bases lay between the germline ends. Germline CDR1 and CDR2: GTSNPN and SVGIG (reference sequence). The CDR3 spans 13 residues.

What was sequenced was PBMCs or T cells enriched from blood (not recorded which). This sequence originates from a man aged 35-49 years who had recovered from COVID-19. The chain has TRBV30 and TRBJ1-6; D uncertain. The CDR3 spells CAWRSGYNSPLHF. For the CDR3, the DNA is TGTGCCTGGAGGAGCGGATATAATTCACCCCTCCACTTT.